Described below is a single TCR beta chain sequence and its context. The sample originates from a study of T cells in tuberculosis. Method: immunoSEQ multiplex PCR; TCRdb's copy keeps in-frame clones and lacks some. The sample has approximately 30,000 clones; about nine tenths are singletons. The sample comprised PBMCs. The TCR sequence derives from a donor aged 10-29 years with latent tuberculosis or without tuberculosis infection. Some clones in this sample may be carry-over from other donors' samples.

The CDR3 coding sequence is TGTGCCAGCAGCTCCAGCGGGGGATACGAGCAGTACTTC. It codes for CASSSSGGYEQYF. The rearrangement joins TRBV7-9 to TRBJ2-7; 8 bases fit TRBD2. The J segment lost 4 bases and the V segment lost 4 bases, leaving 3 bases of the junction unmatched. The CDR3 runs 13 residues. Germline-derived CDR1 and CDR2 are SEHNR and FQNEAQ (reference sequence). Complete variable domain (other parts from reference TRBV7-9 and TRBJ2-7): DTGVSQNPRHKITKRGQNVTFRCDPISEHNRLYWYRQTLGQGPEFLTYFQNEAQLEKSRLLSDRFSAERPKGSFSTLEIQRTEQGDSAMYLCASSSSGGYEQYFGPGTRLTVT.